Detailed here is one TCR beta chain. Its specificity is not known. This entry is derived from a study of cytomegalovirus exposure and HLA in healthy donors. Findings of the study overall: Common viral pathogens seemed, in a later analysis, to connect with several of the most significant clusters.

PCR employed 60 Vbeta and 13 Jbeta primers. Only in-frame clones appear in the TCRdb table, and some are missing; sequencing was by immunoSEQ multiplex PCR. Recorded for this sample: 150,000 to 250,000 clones. Sampled while nominally healthy, donors likely had unrecorded immune exposures. Trimming took off 6 bases at V and 4 bases at J, with 16 bases between the two ends. In germline, CDR1 is SGHTA, CDR2 FQGTGA. The CDR3 loop spans 15 amino acids. This chain joins TRBV7-3 and TRBJ2-1, with D perhaps TRBD2 (6 bases). The sample comprised PBMCs. The clonotype originates from a boy aged 10-17 years in good health and CMV-seronegative. Here the CDR3 reads CASSLGLQTYNEQFF. In nucleotides, the CDR3 is TGTGCCAGCAGTTTGGGACTCCAAACTTACAATGAGCAGTTCTTC.